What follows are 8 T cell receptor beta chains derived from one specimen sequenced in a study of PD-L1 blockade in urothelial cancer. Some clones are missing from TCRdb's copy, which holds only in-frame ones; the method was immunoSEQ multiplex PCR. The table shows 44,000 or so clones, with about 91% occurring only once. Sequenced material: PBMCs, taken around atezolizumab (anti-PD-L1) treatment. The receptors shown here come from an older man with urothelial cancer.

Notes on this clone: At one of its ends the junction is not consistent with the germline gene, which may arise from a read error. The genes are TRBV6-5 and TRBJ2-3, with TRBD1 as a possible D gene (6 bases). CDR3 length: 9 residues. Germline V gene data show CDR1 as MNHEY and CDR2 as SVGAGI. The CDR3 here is CASSYGGQF. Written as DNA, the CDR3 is TGTGCCAGCAGTTACGGGGGCCAATTT.

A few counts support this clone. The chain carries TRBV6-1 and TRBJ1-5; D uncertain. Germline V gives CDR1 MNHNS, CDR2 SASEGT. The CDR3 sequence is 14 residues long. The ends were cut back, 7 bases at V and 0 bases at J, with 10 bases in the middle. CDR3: CASTRGNSNQPQHF. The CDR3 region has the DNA TGTGCCAGCACTCGAGGGAATAGCAATCAGCCCCAGCATTTT.

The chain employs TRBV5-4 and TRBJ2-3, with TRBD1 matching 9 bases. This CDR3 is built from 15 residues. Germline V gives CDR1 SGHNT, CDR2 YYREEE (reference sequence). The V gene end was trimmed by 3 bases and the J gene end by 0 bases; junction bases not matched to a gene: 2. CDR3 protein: CASSWDRASTDTQYF. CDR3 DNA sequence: TGTGCCAGCAGCTGGGACAGGGCTAGCACAGATACGCAGTATTTT. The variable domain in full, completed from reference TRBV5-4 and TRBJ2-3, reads ETGVTQSPTHLIKTRGQQVTLRCSSQSGHNTVSWYQQALGQGPQFIFQYYREEENGRGNFPPRFSGLQFPNYSSELNVNALELDDSALYLCASSWDRASTDTQYFGPGTRLTVL.

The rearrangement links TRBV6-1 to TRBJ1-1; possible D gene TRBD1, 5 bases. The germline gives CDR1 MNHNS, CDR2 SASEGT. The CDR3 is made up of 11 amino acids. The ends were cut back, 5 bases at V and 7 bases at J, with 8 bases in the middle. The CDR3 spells CASSPRDEAFF. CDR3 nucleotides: TGTGCCAGCAGTCCCAGGGATGAAGCTTTCTTT.

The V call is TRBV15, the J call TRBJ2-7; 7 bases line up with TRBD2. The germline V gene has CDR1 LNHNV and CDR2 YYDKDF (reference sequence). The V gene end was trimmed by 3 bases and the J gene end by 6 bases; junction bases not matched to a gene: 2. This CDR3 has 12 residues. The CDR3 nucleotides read TGTGCCACCAGCAGGGGGGGGTTCGAGCAGTACTTC. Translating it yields CATSRGGFEQYF.

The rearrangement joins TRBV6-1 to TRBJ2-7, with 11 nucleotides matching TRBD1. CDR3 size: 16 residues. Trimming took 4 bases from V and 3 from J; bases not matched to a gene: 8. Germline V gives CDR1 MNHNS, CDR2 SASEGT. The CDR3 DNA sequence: TGTGCCAGCAGTGGGTTTCCGGGACAGGGGGTCTACGAGCAGTACTTC. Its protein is CASSGFPGQGVYEQYF.

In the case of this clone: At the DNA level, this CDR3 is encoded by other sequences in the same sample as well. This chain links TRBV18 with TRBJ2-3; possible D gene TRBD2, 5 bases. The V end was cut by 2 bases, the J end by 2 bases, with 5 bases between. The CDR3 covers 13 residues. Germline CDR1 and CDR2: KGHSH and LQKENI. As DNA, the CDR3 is TGTGCCAGCTCACCAGGACTCACAGATACGCAGTATTTT. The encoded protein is CASSPGLTDTQYF.

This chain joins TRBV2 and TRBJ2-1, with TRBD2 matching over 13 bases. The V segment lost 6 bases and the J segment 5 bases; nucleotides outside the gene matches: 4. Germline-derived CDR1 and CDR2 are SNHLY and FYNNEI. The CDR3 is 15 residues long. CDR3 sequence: CASRPGLAGNNEQFF. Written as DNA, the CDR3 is TGTGCCAGCAGACCGGGACTAGCGGGGAACAATGAGCAGTTCTTC.